This TCR beta chain appears in the sequencing data of a study of T cell clonality in common variable immunodeficiency. This clone was picked up many times. The read finishes 3 residues shy of the CDR3 end, and the germline J gene is used to complete it. The CDR3 is made up of 15 amino acids. Looked up from germline, CDR1 is GTSNPN and CDR2 is SVGIG (reference sequence). Sequenced by immunoSEQ multiplex PCR; TCRdb stores in-frame clones only, minus some. Listed here are tens of thousands of clones without any singletons, the top ten holding over 8%. The chain has TRBV30 and TRBJ2-2; the match to TRBD2 covers 8 bases. The receptor comes from a person aged 18 to 75 in good health. The sample consisted of peripheral blood mononuclear cells. CDR3 sequence: CAWSGGETGRGKLFF. The sequenced part of the CDR3 DNA is TGTGCCTGGAGTGGAGGGGAGACCGGGAGGGGGAAG.